This is a list of T cell receptor beta chains from one sample in a study of vaccination and CD4 T cells after COVID-19. No antigen has been assigned to these receptors. In TCRdb, the PCR reads were re-called with MiXCR into one record per CDR3 protein. The data show about 7,100 distinct CDR3 sequences, with roughly 76% seen just once and 16% held by the top ten. The source material was CD4+ T cells from blood, cultured in vitro. Receptors originate from a human donor who had recovered from COVID-19. Both conserved end residues are part of each CDR3. The D gene is left open where the match is weak. Clone size is shown for a subset of rows, as once, few, many or a class of expanded clone.

clone size	V gene	D gene	CDR3 length	J gene	CDR3 protein	CDR3 DNA
large	TRBV6-2/TRBV6-3	-	15	TRBJ1-2	CASSYSGPSNYGYTF	TGTGCCAGCAGTTACTCGGGCCCCAGCAACTATGGCTACACCTTC
-	TRBV20-1	-	14	TRBJ1-6	CSARGGGGNSPLHF	TGCAGTGCTAGAGGAGGGGGGGGGAATTCACCCCTCCACTTT
-	TRBV29-1	TRBD1	17	TRBJ1-2	CSVDPRDRQNFNYGYTF	TGCAGCGTTGACCCCCGGGACAGGCAGAACTTTAACTATGGCTACACCTTC
-	TRBV20-1	-	11	TRBJ1-2	CSAKPTYGYTF	TGCAGTGCTAAGCCGACCTATGGCTACACCTTC
-	TRBV19	-	11	TRBJ1-1	CASSPQAQPFF	TGTGCCAGTAGCCCACAGGCGCAACCTTTCTTT
few	TRBV7-2	TRBD2	15	TRBJ2-4	CATAGGGGVKNIQYF	TGTGCCACAGCGGGGGGTGGGGGTGTCAAAAACATTCAGTACTTC
-	TRBV19	TRBD2	15	TRBJ2-7	CASTAIASGRSEQYF	TGTGCCAGTACCGCAATTGCTAGCGGGAGGAGCGAGCAGTACTTC
-	TRBV7-2	TRBD2	14	TRBJ2-1	CASSQGLSLTEQFF	TGTGCCAGTAGCCAGGGACTATCTCTGACCGAGCAGTTCTTC
-	TRBV28	TRBD1	14	TRBJ1-2	CASSLDREHYGYTF	TGTGCCAGCAGTTTAGACAGGGAGCACTATGGCTACACCTTC
few	TRBV11-3	-	11	TRBJ1-5	CASSNDQPQHF	TGTGCCAGCAGCAATGATCAGCCCCAGCATTTT
-	TRBV7-2	-	12	TRBJ1-2	CASSLVLSGYTF	TGTGCCAGCAGCTTAGTCCTCTCTGGCTACACCTTC
-	TRBV27	TRBD1	13	TRBJ1-1	CASTDRVTTEAFF	TGTGCCAGCACCGACAGGGTGACCACTGAAGCTTTCTTT
once	TRBV15	-	13	TRBJ1-2	CATSRDQNYGYTF	TGTGCCACCAGCAGAGATCAGAACTATGGCTACACCTTC
-	TRBV7-3	TRBD2	15	TRBJ2-3	CASSSSGGSTDTQYF	TGTGCCAGCAGCTCCAGCGGGGGGAGCACAGATACGCAGTATTTT
few	TRBV28	-	17	TRBJ2-2	CASSLASLWAGTGELFF	TGTGCCAGCAGTTTAGCCTCTTTGTGGGCAGGCACCGGGGAGCTGTTTTTT
-	TRBV28	-	13	TRBJ2-7	CASSPGQSYEQYF	TGTGCCAGCAGTCCGGGACAATCCTACGAGCAGTACTTC